These T cell receptor beta chains were read from a single sample in a study of Ad26.COV2.S vaccination and SARS-CoV-2 variants. Here immunoSEQ multiplex PCR was the method, and the copy in TCRdb shows in-frame clones only, minus some. The repertoire holds approximately 350,000 clones, with roughly 91% as singletons. Sequenced here: peripheral blood, sampled in a trial of Ad26.COV2.S vaccine versus placebo. These receptors came from a person between 18 and 59 years old who received the Ad26.COV2.S COVID-19 vaccine or a placebo. The CDR3 runs from the conserved cysteine through the conserved F or W. The order of the fields is J gene, D gene, CDR3 length, V gene, clone size, CDR3 DNA, CDR3 protein. The D gene is left open where the match is weak. For some rows the clone size is stated as once, few or many, or as a class when expanded; others skip it.

j_gene: TRBJ2-7
d_gene: TRBD2
len: 13
v_gene: TRBV7-9
abundance: NA
CDR3nt: TGTGCCAGCATCCCGGGGGGTTCCTACGAGCAGTACTTC
CDR3aa: CASIPGGSYEQYF

j_gene: TRBJ1-5
d_gene: NA
len: 13
v_gene: TRBV10-2
abundance: NA
CDR3nt: TGCGCCAGCAGTGAAAGGCAAAATCAGCCCCAGCATTTT
CDR3aa: CASSERQNQPQHF

j_gene: TRBJ2-7
d_gene: TRBD1
len: 15
v_gene: TRBV7-2
abundance: few
CDR3nt: TGTGCCAGCAGCTTAGGTCAGACAGGGTTGGACGAGCAGTACTTC
CDR3aa: CASSLGQTGLDEQYF

j_gene: TRBJ2-7
d_gene: TRBD1
len: 14
v_gene: TRBV7-3
abundance: NA
CDR3nt: TGTGCCAGCAGCGTGGGACAGGGGTTAGGGGAGCAGTACTTC
CDR3aa: CASSVGQGLGEQYF

j_gene: TRBJ2-3
d_gene: TRBD2
len: 16
v_gene: TRBV9
abundance: NA
CDR3nt: TGTGCCAGCAGCGCCTCCTCAGCGGGGGGGCCTGGTACGCAGTATTTT
CDR3aa: CASSASSAGGPGTQYF

j_gene: TRBJ2-1
d_gene: TRBD2
len: 16
v_gene: TRBV10-1
abundance: NA
CDR3nt: TGCGCCAGCAGTGGCCTAGCGGGGGGGCGGTACAATGAGCAGTTCTTC
CDR3aa: CASSGLAGGRYNEQFF

j_gene: TRBJ2-3
d_gene: NA
len: 14
v_gene: TRBV6-5
abundance: once
CDR3nt: TGTGCCAGCAGGGACAGCTCTAGCACAGATACGCAGTATTTT
CDR3aa: CASRDSSSTDTQYF

j_gene: TRBJ1-6
d_gene: NA
len: 15
v_gene: TRBV5-4
abundance: NA
CDR3nt: TGTGCCAGCAGCTTCGACAGCTCCTATAATTCACCCCTCCACTTT
CDR3aa: CASSFDSSYNSPLHF

j_gene: TRBJ2-2
d_gene: NA
len: 11
v_gene: TRBV30
abundance: NA
CDR3nt: TGTGCCTGGAGTGAGATCGGGGAGCTGTTTTTT
CDR3aa: CAWSEIGELFF

j_gene: TRBJ1-2
d_gene: NA
len: 15
v_gene: TRBV15
abundance: few
CDR3nt: TGTGCCACCAGCAGACGACCGGGACGTAACTATGGCTACACCTTC
CDR3aa: CATSRRPGRNYGYTF

j_gene: TRBJ2-3
d_gene: NA
len: 14
v_gene: TRBV13
abundance: NA
CDR3nt: TGTGCCAGCAGCTTAGAGGTGGTATCAGATACGCAGTATTTT
CDR3aa: CASSLEVVSDTQYF

j_gene: TRBJ1-4
d_gene: NA
len: 15
v_gene: TRBV9
abundance: few
CDR3nt: TGTGCCAGCAGCGTAGGGGCCTCCTCTAATGAAAAACTGTTTTTT
CDR3aa: CASSVGASSNEKLFF

j_gene: TRBJ2-5
d_gene: NA
len: 12
v_gene: TRBV19
abundance: NA
CDR3nt: TGTGCCAGTAGCGCCCTGGGGGAGACCCAGTACTTC
CDR3aa: CASSALGETQYF

j_gene: TRBJ1-3
d_gene: NA
len: 17
v_gene: TRBV5-1
abundance: once
CDR3nt: TGCGCCAGCAGCTTGGCCTATAGAGGCAACTCTGGAAACACCATATATTTT
CDR3aa: CASSLAYRGNSGNTIYF

j_gene: TRBJ2-1
d_gene: TRBD2
len: 16
v_gene: TRBV27
abundance: NA
CDR3nt: TGTGCCAGCAGCCTGAACCCCGGGACTAGCGGGGAGGTTCAGTTCTTC
CDR3aa: CASSLNPGTSGEVQFF

j_gene: TRBJ1-4
d_gene: NA
len: 14
v_gene: TRBV9
abundance: NA
CDR3nt: TGTGCCAGCAGCGTTTCCTCAACTAATGAAAAACTGTTTTTT
CDR3aa: CASSVSSTNEKLFF

j_gene: TRBJ2-7
d_gene: NA
len: 18
v_gene: TRBV6-2/TRBV6-3
abundance: NA
CDR3nt: TGTGCCAGCAGTTACTCGAGGTTCGAGGCCATTCCTCCTTACGAGCAGTACTTC
CDR3aa: CASSYSRFEAIPPYEQYF

j_gene: TRBJ2-2
d_gene: TRBD2
len: 17
v_gene: TRBV7-3
abundance: NA
CDR3nt: TGTGCCAGCAGCTTAGTAATGCTAGCGGGGAACACCGGGGAGCTGTTTTTT
CDR3aa: CASSLVMLAGNTGELFF

j_gene: TRBJ2-1
d_gene: TRBD1
len: 17
v_gene: TRBV5-1
abundance: NA
CDR3nt: TGCGCCAGCAGCTTGGGGATCCGGGACAGGGAGTACAATGAGCAGTTCTTC
CDR3aa: CASSLGIRDREYNEQFF

j_gene: TRBJ2-1
d_gene: NA
len: 15
v_gene: TRBV16
abundance: NA
CDR3nt: TGTGCCAGCAGCCAATCTTCGGGGGGCCACAATGAGCAGTTCTTC
CDR3aa: CASSQSSGGHNEQFF

j_gene: TRBJ1-5
d_gene: TRBD1
len: 15
v_gene: TRBV6-2/TRBV6-3
abundance: NA
CDR3nt: TGTGCCAGCAGTCAGACCGACAGGGGGAAACAGCCCCAGCATTTT
CDR3aa: CASSQTDRGKQPQHF

j_gene: TRBJ2-1
d_gene: NA
len: 18
v_gene: TRBV15
abundance: NA
CDR3nt: TGTGCCACCAGCAGAGAACGCCCGGACGGCTGGATTAACAATGAGCAGTTCTTC
CDR3aa: CATSRERPDGWINNEQFF

j_gene: TRBJ1-2
d_gene: NA
len: 12
v_gene: TRBV15
abundance: NA
CDR3nt: TGTGCCACCAGCAGAGATCGCTATGGCTACACCTTC
CDR3aa: CATSRDRYGYTF

j_gene: TRBJ1-4
d_gene: TRBD1
len: 14
v_gene: TRBV27
abundance: once
CDR3nt: TGTGCCAGCAGTCCCCAGGGGGCGGGTGAAAAACTGTTTTTT
CDR3aa: CASSPQGAGEKLFF